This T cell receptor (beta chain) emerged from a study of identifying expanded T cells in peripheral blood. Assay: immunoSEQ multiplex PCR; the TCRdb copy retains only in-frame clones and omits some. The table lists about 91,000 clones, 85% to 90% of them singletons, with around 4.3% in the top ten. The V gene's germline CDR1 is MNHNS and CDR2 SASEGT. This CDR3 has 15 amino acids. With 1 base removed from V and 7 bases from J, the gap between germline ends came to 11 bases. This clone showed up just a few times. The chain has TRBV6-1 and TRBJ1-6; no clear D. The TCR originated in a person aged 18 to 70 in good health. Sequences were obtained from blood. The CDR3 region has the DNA TGTGCCAGCAGTGAAGGCCCTTTCGACAATTCACCCCTCCACTTT. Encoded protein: CASSEGPFDNSPLHF.